This T cell receptor (beta chain) was sequenced during a study of post-analysis software for immune sequencing data (dated by TCRdb to about 2015). With regard to the full study: Recorded disease courses included relapsing-remitting, secondary progressive and progressive-relapsing multiple sclerosis, with some patients lacking subtype annotation. A subset of samples was prepared in parallel using single-end sample barcoding, then pooled and co-amplified after Illumina adapter ligation. The patient repertoires were set against around ten previously published healthy control repertoires from donors whose ages ranged from about 6 to 25 years.

The CDR3 holds 15 amino acids from the cysteine to the phenylalanine. This entry keeps only the CDR3 DNA: 45 bases, framed from base 1. Between the V and J ends, shortened by 0 bases and 0 bases respectively, the junction contains 7 bases. In the germline V gene, CDR1 corresponds to SGHTA and CDR2 to FQGNSA. Overall results and qualifications from the work: Direct clustering with F measure showed strong co-clustering of samples prepared in the same batch, prompting a batch-effect correction. Normalized Chao1 diversity was significantly lower in multiple sclerosis patients than controls, suggesting substantial peripheral T-cell clonal expansion. The control group was slightly older than the multiple sclerosis patient group. Patients showed significantly higher frequencies than controls for about 5 TRBV segments, among them TRBV5-6, TRBV5-1 and TRBV20-1.

The library was built by means of PCR. This sample was sequenced with an Illumina HiSeq 2500. To reduce PCR and sequencing biases, unique molecular identifiers were incorporated into the TCR beta cDNA libraries. Per 1 to 10 million input T cells, 500,000 or so cDNA molecules were obtained, such that each molecule approximated one T cell. Patient libraries were prepared and sequenced with the same protocol used for the earlier healthy control dataset. Samples belonging to the same batch were prepared together, multiplexed and sequenced on a shared HiSeq lane. As for how the authors treated the data: Raw barcoded reads were processed with MIGEC, discarding single-read molecular identifier groups before consensus assembly and CDR3 extraction. Clonotype tables were post-analysed with VDJtools, normalizing diversity by down-sampling all datasets to the smallest sample size. To correct batch-related cross-sample contamination, repertoire overlap clustering matched CDR3 amino acid sequences but not nucleotide sequences. TCRdb took the public reads, trimmed them with fastp at Q25, ran MiXCR for clone calling and kept in-frame beta chains. Entries are consolidated by CDR3 protein sequence, retaining the most common genes and DNA. The V and J calls and clone size come from TCRdb's table, not from the authors' own analysis. This sample has roughly 870,000 distinct CDR3 sequences in its table, and approximately 57% of those were observed once. The ten largest clones capture approximately 4.5% of the sample.

Comments on this clonotype: Its specific antigen is unknown. Within one base of it there is no much larger clone, and no base qualities were kept.

To demonstrate the VDJtools post-analysis software, the study profiled TCR beta repertoires from the peripheral blood of about 13 young patients with multiple sclerosis. The multiple sclerosis patients were children and adolescents ranging in age from roughly 6 to 15 years. The chain is made from TRBV7-2 and TRBJ2-3; no D gene call is confident. The material sequenced was blood. The source of this sequence is a girl between 10 and 17 years old with multiple sclerosis. The DNA sequence is as follows: TGTGCCAGCAGCTTAGCTAGCACTAGCACAGATACGCAGTATTTT. Its protein reads: CASSLASTSTDTQYF.